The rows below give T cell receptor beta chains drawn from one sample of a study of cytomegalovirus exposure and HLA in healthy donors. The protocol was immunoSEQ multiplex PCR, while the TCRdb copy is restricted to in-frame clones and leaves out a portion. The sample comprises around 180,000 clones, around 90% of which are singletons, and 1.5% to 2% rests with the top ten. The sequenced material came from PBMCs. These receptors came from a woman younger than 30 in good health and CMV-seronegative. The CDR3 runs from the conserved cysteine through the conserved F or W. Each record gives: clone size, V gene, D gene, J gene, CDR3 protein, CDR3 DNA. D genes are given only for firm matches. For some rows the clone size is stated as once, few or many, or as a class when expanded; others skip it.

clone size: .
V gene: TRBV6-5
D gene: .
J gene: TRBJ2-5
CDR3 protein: CASSAVQETQYF
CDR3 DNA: TGTGCCAGCAGTGCGGTTCAAGAGACCCAGTACTTC

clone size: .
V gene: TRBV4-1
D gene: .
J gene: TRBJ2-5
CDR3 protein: CASSQDLKTQYF
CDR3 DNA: TGCGCCAGCAGCCAAGATCTAAAGACCCAGTACTTC

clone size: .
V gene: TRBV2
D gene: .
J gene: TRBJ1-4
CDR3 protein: CASTHRNEKLFF
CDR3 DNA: TGTGCCAGCACACACCGTAATGAAAAACTGTTTTTT

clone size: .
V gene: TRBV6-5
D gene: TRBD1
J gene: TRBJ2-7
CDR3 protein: CASADRDRTYEQYF
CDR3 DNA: TGTGCCAGCGCTGACCGGGACAGGACCTACGAGCAGTACTTC

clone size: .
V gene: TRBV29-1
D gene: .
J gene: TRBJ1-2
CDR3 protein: CSVRRETYGYTF
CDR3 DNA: TGCAGCGTCCGACGGGAGACCTATGGCTACACCTTC

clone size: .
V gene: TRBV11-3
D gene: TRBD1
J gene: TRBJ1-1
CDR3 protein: CASSPWTGEGNTEAFF
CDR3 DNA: TGTGCCAGCAGCCCCTGGACAGGGGAGGGGAACACTGAAGCTTTCTTT

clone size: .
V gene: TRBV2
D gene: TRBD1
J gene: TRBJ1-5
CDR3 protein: CASRKTGQGNQPQHF
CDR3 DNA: TGTGCCAGCAGAAAAACGGGACAGGGTAATCAGCCCCAGCATTTT

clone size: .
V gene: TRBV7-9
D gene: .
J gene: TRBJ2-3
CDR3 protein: CASSLAETDTQYF
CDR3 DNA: TGTGCCAGCAGCTTAGCCGAGACAGATACGCAGTATTTT

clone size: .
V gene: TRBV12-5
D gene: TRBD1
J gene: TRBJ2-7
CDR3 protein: CASGLVRTGGSYEQYF
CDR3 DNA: TGTGCTAGTGGTTTGGTACGGACAGGGGGAAGTTACGAGCAGTACTTC

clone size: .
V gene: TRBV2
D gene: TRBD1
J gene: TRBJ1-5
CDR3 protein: CASSGQGGYSNQPQHF
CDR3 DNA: TGTGCCAGCAGTGGACAGGGGGGATATAGCAATCAGCCCCAGCATTTT

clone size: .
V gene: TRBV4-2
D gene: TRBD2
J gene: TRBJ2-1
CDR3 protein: CASSQEASGTNEQFF
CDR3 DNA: TGTGCCAGCAGCCAAGAGGCTAGCGGGACCAATGAGCAGTTCTTC

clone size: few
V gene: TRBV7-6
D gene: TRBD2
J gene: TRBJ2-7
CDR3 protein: CASSFPSGNEQYF
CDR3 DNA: TGTGCCAGCAGCTTTCCTAGCGGGAATGAGCAGTACTTC

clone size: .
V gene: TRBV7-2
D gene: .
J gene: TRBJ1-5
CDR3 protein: CASSSETGNQPQHF
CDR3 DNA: TGTGCCAGCAGCTCAGAGACAGGAAACCAGCCCCAGCATTTT

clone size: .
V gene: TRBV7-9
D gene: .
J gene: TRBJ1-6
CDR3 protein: CASSHTRTPGSPLHF
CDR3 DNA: TGTGCCAGCAGTCATACTAGGACCCCCGGCTCACCCCTCCACTTT

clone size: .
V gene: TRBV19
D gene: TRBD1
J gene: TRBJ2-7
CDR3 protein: CASSIGTGTTYEQYF
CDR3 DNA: TGTGCCAGTAGTATTGGGACAGGGACTACCTACGAGCAGTACTTC

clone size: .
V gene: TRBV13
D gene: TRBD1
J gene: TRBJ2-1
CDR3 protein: CASSPRDRDNEQFF
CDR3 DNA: TGTGCCAGCAGCCCCCGGGACAGGGACAATGAGCAGTTCTTC

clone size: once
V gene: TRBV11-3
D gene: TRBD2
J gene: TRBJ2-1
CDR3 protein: CASTEIAGSNSYNEQFF
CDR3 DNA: TGTGCCAGCACCGAAATAGCGGGATCGAACTCCTACAATGAGCAGTTCTTC

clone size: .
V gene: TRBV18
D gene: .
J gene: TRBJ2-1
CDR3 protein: CASSPAGEQFF
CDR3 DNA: TGTGCCAGCTCACCGGCCGGGGAGCAGTTCTTC

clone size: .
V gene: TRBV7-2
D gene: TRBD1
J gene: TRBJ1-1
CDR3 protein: CASSSYRGGTESEAFF
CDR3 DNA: TGTGCCAGCAGCTCCTATCGGGGGGGGACAGAATCTGAAGCTTTCTTT